This TCR beta chain was sequenced in a study of T cells in women clearing cervical HPV infection (dated by TCRdb to between 2018 and 2020). With respect to the entire study: Cases were about two dozen women with histologically confirmed HPV16-related CIN3 or worse, including a couple of invasive cancers. The controls were some 23 women whose single incident HPV16 infection cleared within 12 months with no development of precancer or cancer. Case blood was taken at the visit when the lesion was first identified, whereas control blood was taken when infection was no longer detected. For cases, a median interval of 149 days, with an interquartile range of 90 to 200 days, was observed between lesion detection and blood sampling. Since only a few of the women had HLA typing available, the possibility that HLA type was acting as a confounder could not be ruled out. The exploratory proof-of-principle case-control study was nested within the Guanacaste HPV Natural History Study in Costa Rica and compared TCR repertoires across cervical HPV16 outcomes. Cases and controls were matched on age within five years and on year of sample collection. Median age was about 32 years in cases versus about 38 in controls, and baseline characteristics did not differ significantly. In the parent cohort, 9,000 to 13,000 women aged 18 or older were enrolled in Guanacaste, Costa Rica, during 1993 to 1994 and were followed for over six years. Five blinded duplicates per group were added as quality controls, giving some 60 samples: 50 or so participants and approximately ten replicates.

TCR beta CDR3 regions were amplified by multiplex PCR from an average of around 1,200 ng genomic DNA per sample using the immunoSEQ assay. The assay corrected primer bias using a complete synthetic TCR repertoire to establish an amplification baseline. The amplicons were sequenced using the Illumina platform. As for the original processing: Sequences were error-corrected by clustering with frequency ratios and a modified nearest-neighbor algorithm and were then analyzed in the immunoSEQ Analyzer with IMGT gene definitions. TCR richness and evenness were averaged over 20 rarefaction repeats at each rarefaction depth, excluding samples with fewer sequences than the depth. V, D and J gene relative abundances were compared between groups with Wilcoxon rank sum tests, applying FDR correction. An intraclass correlation of around 96% for TCR richness and an average of around 82% across 66 gene segments were obtained from the blinded duplicates. TCRdb mirrors the immuneACCESS table, restricted to in-frame sequences. Some clones are absent from its copies; in checked studies, under half trace to an unresolved V gene, and the reason for the others is unknown. The D gene and trimming were derived from the DNA, and the V and J assignments and clone size from that table. This sample's table carries 19,000 or so clones. The ten largest make up 3.2% of the sample.

Every participant had a single incident cervical HPV16 infection, and women with prevalent HPV16 infections were excluded. Cervical HPV DNA was detected with MY09/MY11 PCR, and genotyping was done with dot-blot hybridization. Fifteen mL of heparinized blood were centrifuged, and the buffy coat was aliquoted, frozen at -30°C, then stored at -80°C. QIAGEN kits were used to extract genomic DNA from buffy coat specimens. The paper's findings and limits, for the study overall: CIN3+ cases had significantly higher TCR repertoire richness than controls across sequencing depths, but evenness did not differ between the groups. Because the number of T cells in each sample was unknown, differences in richness could reflect differing T-cell content rather than repertoire biology. By combining richness with V gene abundances, random forest classifiers separated cases from controls with an estimated AUC of roughly 0.84. Because of the cross-sectional design, the study could not determine whether the associations came before infection or resulted from infection, and neither effector/memory subsets nor HPV-specific T cells were isolated. Lower TRBV6-7 relative abundance was observed in cases than in controls (around 0.1% versus 0.15%; Bonferroni P = 0.0008).

On this clone: The specificity of this receptor is unknown. The DNA ends 3 residues before the CDR3 does, and the rest of the CDR3 is filled in from the germline J gene.

Its CDR3 holds 16 amino acids, cysteine through phenylalanine. Shown are 39 bases from within the CDR3, in frame from base 1. Relative to germline, V is missing 1 base and J is missing 6 bases, with 8 bases of the junction outside any gene match. Based on the germline V gene, the CDR1 and CDR2 sequences are KGHSH and LQKENI. The rearranged segments are TRBV18 and TRBJ1-5, with TRBD1 matching 8 junction bases. Material for sequencing was blood buffy coat. The source is a woman between 18 and 70 years old with a cervical HPV16 infection that either progressed to CIN3+ or cleared (not recorded which). The covered CDR3 bases are TGTGCCAGCTCACCACGCGACAGGGGCGGGGGTCAGCCC. The encoded protein is CASSPRDRGGGQP. The full CDR3 is CASSPRDRGGGQPQHF.